The clone carrying this TCR beta chain has more than one count but fewer than ten. Its antigen is unidentified. Additional DNA sequences in this sample encode the identical CDR3. This table comes from immunoSEQ multiplex PCR, and its TCRdb copy is limited to in-frame clones, with some not included. The sample lists about 470,000 clones, 70% to 80% occurring once. The CDR3 has 13 amino acids. Germline CDR1 LNHNV, CDR2 YYDKDF (reference sequence). V gave up 3 bases and J gave up 2 bases, with 7 bases separating them. The data belong to a study of shared clonotypes between healthy human individuals. Points from the study as a whole: An effect of sequencing depth on clonotype sharing among donors was expected.

This receptor was identified in a woman aged 40-49 years in good health. Some clones in this sample may be carry-over from other donors' samples. The gene calls are TRBV15 and TRBJ1-1; D may be TRBD1 (6 bases). The sample was PBMCs. The CDR3 region has the DNA TGTGCCACCAGCAGGGACAGAAACACTGAAGCTTTCTTT. Translating it yields CATSRDRNTEAFF.